The clone carrying this T cell receptor beta chain has more than one count but fewer than ten. The antigen is unknown. RNA extraction was followed by reverse transcription into cDNA, which acted as the sequencing template. Libraries were prepared by immunoSEQ multiplex PCR; TCRdb keeps only in-frame clonotypes and omits some of them. Among around 300,000 clones listed, 60% were seen once. Deletions cut 7 bases from V and 7 bases from J, with 14 bases between. Germline CDR1 MNHEY, CDR2 SVGAGI. CDR3 length: 14 residues. Treatment: oral pan-JAK inhibitor, 5-10 mg twice daily. Lesional scalp punch biopsies and peripheral blood were collected from alopecia areata patients. This sample is drawn from a study of CD8+ T cells in alopecia areata. General study points: Among the top 100, expanded CD8+ clones were significantly decreased by tofacitinib, as was scalp clonality. Because of a solitary nonresponder, the connection of baseline CD8+ expansion to response stays uncertain. In scalp and blood, many expanded lesional clones persisted during tofacitinib.

Source: CD4+ T cells sorted from blood, taken around week 53, from a patient treated with tofacitinib. This TCR was sampled from a human donor with alopecia areata. The chain recombines TRBV6-5 with TRBJ1-6, with D tentatively TRBD1 (5 bases). The DNA for the CDR3 is TGTGCCAGCACGGAAAGGACACCCAATTCACCCCTCCACTTT. Amino acids: CASTERTPNSPLHF.